This T cell receptor beta chain was sequenced for a study of metastatic and nonmetastatic thyroid tumors. Study-level background: Comparison of repertoires was carried out across blood and tumor or nodule tissue from malignant and benign thyroid patients.

Each patient went into thyroid surgery without having received any treatment. In the original analysis: It was from CDR3 differences across clinicopathological groups that a distant-metastasis classifier for papillary thyroid cancer was built. TCRdb re-analyzed the PCR reads using MiXCR. What appears here as the V and J calls and clone size reflects TCRdb's work, not the paper's. This repertoire shows about 15,000 clones, 20% to 25% found once; its top ten account for approximately 8%. A word on this clone: A much larger clone is a single base away; this may be a read error.

This sequence was found in a female donor with papillary thyroid cancer or a benign thyroid nodule (not recorded which). Some clones in this sample may be carry-over from other donors' samples. Source material: tumor tissue.

DNA for the CDR3: TGTGCCAGCATCTTAGGCCGGGACAGGGTTGTTGATGAGCAGCTCTTC. It yields the protein CASILGRDRVVDEQLF. The chain uses TRBV11-2 and TRBJ2-1; 9 bases match TRBD1. This CDR3 is built from 16 residues. The germline V gene encodes CDR1 SGHAT and CDR2 FQNNGV.